These T cell receptor beta chains were read from a single sample in a study of blood T cell repertoires in COVID-19. TCRdb's table, derived via immunoSEQ multiplex PCR, lists solely in-frame clones and lacks some. Of 150,000 to 200,000 clones listed, over 75% are singletons. Sequenced material: PBMCs or T cells enriched from blood (not recorded which). These receptors were collected from a woman in her 50s who had recovered from COVID-19. The CDR3 runs from the conserved cysteine through the conserved F or W. The D gene is left open where the match is weak. Clone size is shown for a subset of rows, as once, few, many or a class of expanded clone.

V,J,size,D,DNA,CDR3
TRBV3-1/TRBV3-2,TRBJ2-2,.,TRBD1,TGTGCCAGCAGCCAAGATAGAGGACAGGGCAACACCGGGGAGCTGTTTTTT,CASSQDRGQGNTGELFF
TRBV2,TRBJ2-7,once,TRBD1,TGTGCCAGCTACGCACAGGGGGCAGTAGGGGAGCAGTACTTC,CASYAQGAVGEQYF
TRBV7-2,TRBJ2-1,.,TRBD2,TGTGCCAGCAGCTTCTCTAGCGGGGGTCACAATGAGCAGTTCTTC,CASSFSSGGHNEQFF
TRBV9,TRBJ1-2,.,.,TGTGCCAGCAGCGTAGGCGGGCCAAACTATGGCTACACCTTC,CASSVGGPNYGYTF
TRBV6-5,TRBJ1-1,.,.,TGTGCCAGCAGTTACCGTCTAGGTGAAGCTTTCTTT,CASSYRLGEAFF
TRBV19,TRBJ1-5,.,.,TGTGCCAGTAGTATGGCCCTCCATCAGCCCCAGCATTTT,CASSMALHQPQHF
TRBV18,TRBJ2-1,.,TRBD2,TGTGCCAGCTCACCAACGCGGGGGGTCGTCAATGAGCAGTTCTTC,CASSPTRGVVNEQFF
TRBV15,TRBJ1-4,.,.,TGTGCCACCAGCAGAGATAGCCGGTCAACTAATGAAAAACTGTTTTTT,CATSRDSRSTNEKLFF
TRBV7-8,TRBJ1-2,.,TRBD1,TGTGCCAGCAGCTTAGTACAGGGGTATGGCTACACCTTC,CASSLVQGYGYTF
TRBV30,TRBJ1-1,.,.,TGTGCCTGGAGGCCTTTGGGGGGTTTAGCGGCGGGCACTGAAGCTTTCTTT,CAWRPLGGLAAGTEAFF
TRBV7-3,TRBJ2-3,.,.,TGTGCCAGCAGCTCCACAGGGTTGGGAGATACGCAGTATTTT,CASSSTGLGDTQYF
TRBV7-8,TRBJ1-1,.,.,TGTGCCAGCAGCTTAATATTGTTAGAGAACACTGAAGCTTTCTTT,CASSLILLENTEAFF
TRBV9,TRBJ2-5,.,.,TGTGCCAGCAGCGTAATGGGAGGCCAAGAGACCCAGTACTTC,CASSVMGGQETQYF
TRBV6-5,TRBJ2-7,.,.,TGTGCCAGCAAAGAGGATTCCTCCTACGAGCAGTACTTC,CASKEDSSYEQYF
TRBV7-3,TRBJ2-5,.,TRBD2,TGTGCCAGCAGCCGAACTAGCGGGGAAACCCAGTACTTC,CASSRTSGETQYF
TRBV4-3,TRBJ1-2,.,.,TGCGCCAGCAGCCAAGTACAGACTAACTATGGCTACACCTTC,CASSQVQTNYGYTF